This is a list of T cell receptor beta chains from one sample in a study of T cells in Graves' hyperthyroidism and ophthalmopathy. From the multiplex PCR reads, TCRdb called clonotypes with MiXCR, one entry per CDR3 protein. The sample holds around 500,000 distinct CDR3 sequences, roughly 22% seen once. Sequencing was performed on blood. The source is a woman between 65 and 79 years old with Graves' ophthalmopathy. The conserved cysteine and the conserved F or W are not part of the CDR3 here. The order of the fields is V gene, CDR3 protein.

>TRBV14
ASSQDAAVIFGANVLT
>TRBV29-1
SVEDRGETQY
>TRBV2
ASRMIPGSNQPQH
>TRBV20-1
SAKGTVYSYEQY
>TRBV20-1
SAEGTPRGNQPQH
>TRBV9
ASSVGGSGYEQY
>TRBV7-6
ASSPRQGTVAGANVLT
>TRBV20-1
SARTSGRADTQY
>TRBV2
ASNGGTQITDTQY
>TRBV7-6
ASSFGGGQSTDTQY
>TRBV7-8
ASSVQGGYEQY
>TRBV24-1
ATSLSGSVGELF
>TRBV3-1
ASSHNGMNYEQY
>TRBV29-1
SVVENSNQPQH
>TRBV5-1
ASSPTSGSHYNEQF
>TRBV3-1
ASSPRGGVNTEAF
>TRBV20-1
SAAPSGSQDAGELF
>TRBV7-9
ASSFGAYEQY
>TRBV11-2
ASSSLTGFDEQF
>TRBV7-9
ASSFGGAGALYGYT
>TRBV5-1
ASSLDGVSGSPLH
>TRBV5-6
ASRPTPLSYGYT
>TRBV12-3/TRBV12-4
ASSLGQVNNQPQH
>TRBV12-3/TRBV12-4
ASSLGRGDNEKLF
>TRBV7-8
ASSLAPSGRIDEQS
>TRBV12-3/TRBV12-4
ASSFTGMNTEAF
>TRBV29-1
SVEDRGGGYT
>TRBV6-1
ASSYPPQGLELF
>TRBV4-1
ASSPGLAGGLSSYEQY
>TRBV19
ASSGAVRGDNEQF
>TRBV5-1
ASSLGQEADTQY
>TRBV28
ASSFGSRGYGYT
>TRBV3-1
ASSQVQRGSPLH
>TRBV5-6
ASSWGGNEQF
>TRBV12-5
ASGFGQGRHEQY
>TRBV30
AWQRQGLTEAF